The clone carrying this T cell receptor (beta chain) was seen a handful of times. What it binds is unknown. This entry is derived from a study of metastatic and nonmetastatic thyroid tumors. Study as a whole: Thyroid patients, malignant and benign, had repertoires compared across blood and tumor or nodule tissue. Notes on the study in general: In both blood and tumor samples, TCR beta diversity was reported significantly higher for malignant than benign nodules.

V lost 5 bases and J 4 bases, leaving 5 bases between the germline ends. Per the germline V gene, CDR1 is SGHTA and CDR2 is FQGNSA. The CDR3 extends over 12 amino acids. Prior to thyroid surgery, none of the patients had received any treatment. As processed by the authors: What underpinned the distant-metastasis classifier for papillary thyroid cancer was the set of CDR3 differences across clinicopathological groups. TCRdb re-processed the PCR reads through MiXCR. TCRdb assigned the V and J calls; the authors' analysis was not used. The sample holds around 19,000 clones, 15% to 20% seen once. The material sequenced was blood. The genes are TRBV7-2 and TRBJ2-2; D uncertain. This clonotype was obtained from a female donor with papillary thyroid cancer or a benign thyroid nodule (not recorded which). Some clones in this sample may be carry-over from other donors' samples. The CDR3 nucleotides are TGTGCCAGCAGCATTAGCACCGGGGAGCTGTTTTTT. Its translation: CASSISTGELFF.